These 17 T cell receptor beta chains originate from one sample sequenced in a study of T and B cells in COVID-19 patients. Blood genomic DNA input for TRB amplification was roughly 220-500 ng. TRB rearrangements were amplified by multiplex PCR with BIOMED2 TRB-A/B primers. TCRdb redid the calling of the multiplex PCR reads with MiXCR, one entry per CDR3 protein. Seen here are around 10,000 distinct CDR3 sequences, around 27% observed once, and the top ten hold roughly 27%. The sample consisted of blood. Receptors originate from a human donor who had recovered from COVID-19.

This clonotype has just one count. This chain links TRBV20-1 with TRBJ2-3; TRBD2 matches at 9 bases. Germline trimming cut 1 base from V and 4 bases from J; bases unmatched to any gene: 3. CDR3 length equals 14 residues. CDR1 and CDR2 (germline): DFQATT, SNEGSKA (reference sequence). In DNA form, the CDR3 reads TGCAGTGCTAGAGCGACTAGCGGCCCAGATACGCAGTATTTT. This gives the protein CSARATSGPDTQYF.

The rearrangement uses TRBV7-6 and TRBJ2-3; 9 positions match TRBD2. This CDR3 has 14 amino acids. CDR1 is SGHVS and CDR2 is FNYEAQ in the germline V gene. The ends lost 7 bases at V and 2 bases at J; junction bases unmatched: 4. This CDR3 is CASTLAGPTDTQYF. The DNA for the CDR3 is TGTGCCAGCACTCTAGCGGGGCCCACAGATACGCAGTATTTT.

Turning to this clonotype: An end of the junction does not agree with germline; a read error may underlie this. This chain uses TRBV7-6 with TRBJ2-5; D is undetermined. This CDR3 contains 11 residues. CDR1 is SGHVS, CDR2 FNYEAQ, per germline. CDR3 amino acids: CARSVFESQYF. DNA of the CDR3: TGTGCCAGGTCCGTTTTCGAGAGCCAGTACTTC.

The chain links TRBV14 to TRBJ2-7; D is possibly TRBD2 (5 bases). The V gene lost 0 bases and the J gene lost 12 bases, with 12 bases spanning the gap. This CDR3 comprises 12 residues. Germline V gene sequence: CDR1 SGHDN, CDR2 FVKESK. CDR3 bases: TGTGCCAGCAGCCAAGATCATCGGGATCCGTACTTC. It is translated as CASSQDHRDPYF.

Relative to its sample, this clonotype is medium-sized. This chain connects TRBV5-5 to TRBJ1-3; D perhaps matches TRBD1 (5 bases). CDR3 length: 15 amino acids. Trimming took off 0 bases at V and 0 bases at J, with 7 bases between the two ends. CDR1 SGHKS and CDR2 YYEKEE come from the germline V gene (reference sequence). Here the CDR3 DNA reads TGTGCCAGCAGCTTGGATCAGGGCTCTGGAAACACCATATATTTT. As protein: CASSLDQGSGNTIYF.

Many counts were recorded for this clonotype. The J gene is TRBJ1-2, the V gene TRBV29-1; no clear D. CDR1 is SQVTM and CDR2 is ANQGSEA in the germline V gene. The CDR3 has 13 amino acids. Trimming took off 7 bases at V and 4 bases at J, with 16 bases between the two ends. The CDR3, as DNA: TGCAGCGCCCGTTTCACGGTACCCTATGGCTACACCTTC. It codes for CSARFTVPYGYTF.

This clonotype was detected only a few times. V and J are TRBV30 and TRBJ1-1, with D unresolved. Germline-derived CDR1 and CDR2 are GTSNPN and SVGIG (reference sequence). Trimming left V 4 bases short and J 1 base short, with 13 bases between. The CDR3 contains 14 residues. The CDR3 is CAWTGIRTNTEAFF. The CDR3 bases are TGTGCCTGGACCGGGATCCGAACGAACACTGAAGCTTTCTTT.

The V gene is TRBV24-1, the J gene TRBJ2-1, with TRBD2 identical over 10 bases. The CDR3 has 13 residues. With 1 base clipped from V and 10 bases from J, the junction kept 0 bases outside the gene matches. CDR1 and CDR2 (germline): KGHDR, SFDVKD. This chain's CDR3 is CATSDLLAGEQFF. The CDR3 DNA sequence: TGTGCCACCAGTGATTTACTAGCGGGAGAGCAGTTCTTC.

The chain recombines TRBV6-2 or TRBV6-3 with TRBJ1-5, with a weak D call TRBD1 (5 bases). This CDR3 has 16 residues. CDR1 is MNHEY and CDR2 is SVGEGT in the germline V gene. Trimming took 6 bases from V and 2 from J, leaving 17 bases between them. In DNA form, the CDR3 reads TGTGCCAGCAGCTACGGGACTAACAATGGCAATCAGCCCCAGCATTTT. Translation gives CASSYGTNNGNQPQHF.

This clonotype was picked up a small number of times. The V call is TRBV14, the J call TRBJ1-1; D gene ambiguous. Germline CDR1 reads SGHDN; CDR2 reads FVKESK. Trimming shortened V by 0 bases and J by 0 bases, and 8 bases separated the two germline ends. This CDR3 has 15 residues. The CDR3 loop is CASSQDRAVNTEAFF. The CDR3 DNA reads TGTGCCAGCAGCCAAGATCGGGCGGTGAACACTGAAGCTTTCTTT.

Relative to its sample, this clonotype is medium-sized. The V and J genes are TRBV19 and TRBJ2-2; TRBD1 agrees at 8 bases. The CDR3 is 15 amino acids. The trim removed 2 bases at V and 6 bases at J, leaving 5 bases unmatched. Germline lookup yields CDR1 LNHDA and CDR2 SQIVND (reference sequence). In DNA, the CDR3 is TGTGCCAGTAGTATACAGGGGGCAATTGCCGGGGAGCTGTTTTTT. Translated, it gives CASSIQGAIAGELFF.

DNA for the CDR3: TGTGCCAGCAGCTTAGGGACAGGGAAAGAGACCCAGTACTTC. Translated, it gives CASSLGTGKETQYF. The chain is built from TRBV7-9 and TRBJ2-5; TRBD1 matches 8 bases. CDR3 length: 14 residues. CDR1 SEHNR and CDR2 FQNEAQ come from the germline V gene (reference sequence). V lost 1 base and J lost 3; bases outside the gene matches: 1.

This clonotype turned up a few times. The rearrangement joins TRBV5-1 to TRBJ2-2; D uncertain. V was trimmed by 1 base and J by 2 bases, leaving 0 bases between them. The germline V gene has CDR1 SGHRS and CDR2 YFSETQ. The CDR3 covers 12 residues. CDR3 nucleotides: TGCGCCAGCAGCTTGAACACCGGGGAGCTGTTTTTT. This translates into CASSLNTGELFF.

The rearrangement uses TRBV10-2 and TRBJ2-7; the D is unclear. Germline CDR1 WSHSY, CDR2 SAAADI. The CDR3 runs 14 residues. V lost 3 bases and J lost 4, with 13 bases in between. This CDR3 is CASSDRLLSYEQYF. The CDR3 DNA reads TGCGCCAGCAGTGACCGGCTCCTAAGTTACGAGCAGTACTTC.

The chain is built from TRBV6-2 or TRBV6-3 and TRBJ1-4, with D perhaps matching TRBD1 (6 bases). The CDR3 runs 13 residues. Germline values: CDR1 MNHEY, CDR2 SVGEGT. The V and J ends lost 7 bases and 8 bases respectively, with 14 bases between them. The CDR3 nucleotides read TGTGCCAGCAACGGGGCTCAGGGGGAAAAACTGTTTTTT. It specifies CASNGAQGEKLFF.

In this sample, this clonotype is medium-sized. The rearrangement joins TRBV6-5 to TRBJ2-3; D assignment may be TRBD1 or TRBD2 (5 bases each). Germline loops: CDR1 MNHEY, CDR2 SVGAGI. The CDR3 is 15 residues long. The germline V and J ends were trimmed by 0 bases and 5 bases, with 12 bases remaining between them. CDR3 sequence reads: CASSYSRAGQDTQYF. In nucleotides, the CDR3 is TGTGCCAGCAGTTACTCGCGGGCTGGACAAGATACGCAGTATTTT.

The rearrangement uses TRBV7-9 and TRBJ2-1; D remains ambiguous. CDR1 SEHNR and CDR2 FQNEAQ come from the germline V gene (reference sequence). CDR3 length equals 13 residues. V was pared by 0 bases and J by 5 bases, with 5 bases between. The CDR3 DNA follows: TGTGCCAGCAGCTTAGCAGGACACAATGAGCAGTTCTTC. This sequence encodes CASSLAGHNEQFF.